This is a list of T cell receptor beta chains from one sample in a study of shared clonotypes between healthy human individuals. Using immunoSEQ multiplex PCR, the repertoire was profiled, and TCRdb retains in-frame clones only, with some absent. The repertoire includes 550,000 to 750,000 clones, roughly 94% of them detected once, and approximately 25% sits in the top ten. Sequencing used naive CD8+ T cells sorted from blood. The receptors were sampled from a man aged 25 to 40 in good health. The CDR3 runs from the conserved cysteine through the conserved F or W. Each record gives: D gene, J gene, V gene, clone size, CDR3 protein. D genes are given only for firm matches. The listing skips clone size in some rows; elsewhere it reads once, few, many or a size class.

d_gene: TRBD1
j_gene: TRBJ2-5
v_gene: TRBV11-2
abundance: -
CDR3aa: CASSQWDRRETQYF

d_gene: -
j_gene: TRBJ2-6
v_gene: TRBV30
abundance: -
CDR3aa: CASPGWDTRGANVLTF

d_gene: -
j_gene: TRBJ2-1
v_gene: TRBV11-2
abundance: once
CDR3aa: CASSLGKHNEQFF

d_gene: TRBD2
j_gene: TRBJ2-1
v_gene: TRBV25-1
abundance: -
CDR3aa: CASSVLRTSPDEQFF

d_gene: -
j_gene: TRBJ2-1
v_gene: TRBV27
abundance: -
CDR3aa: CASSPLEVSYNEQFF

d_gene: -
j_gene: TRBJ1-1
v_gene: TRBV29-1
abundance: -
CDR3aa: CSVFRLTRNTEAFF

d_gene: TRBD2
j_gene: TRBJ2-7
v_gene: TRBV25-1
abundance: -
CDR3aa: CASSGTSGSWYEQYF

d_gene: TRBD2
j_gene: TRBJ2-1
v_gene: TRBV7-9
abundance: -
CDR3aa: CASSPSGRLNNEQFF

d_gene: -
j_gene: TRBJ1-1
v_gene: TRBV13
abundance: -
CDR3aa: CASSLEAEAFF

d_gene: TRBD2
j_gene: TRBJ2-7
v_gene: TRBV5-4
abundance: -
CDR3aa: CASSLSSSGTDYEQYF

d_gene: -
j_gene: TRBJ2-2
v_gene: TRBV6-5
abundance: -
CDR3aa: CASSYSASNGELFF